This T cell receptor beta chain was observed in a study of blood T cells in healthy people across ages. Alongside a J-beta primer mix, a sample-barcoded 5' primer served in a second PCR lasting roughly 7 to 12 cycles. From the 5' RACE reads, TCRdb called clonotypes with MiXCR, one entry per CDR3 protein. The sample includes 500,000 to 700,000 distinct CDR3 sequences, about 30% of them seen just once. The germline CDR1 and CDR2 sequences are SGHRS and YFSETQ. CDR3 length equals 13 residues. The V end lost 0 bases, the J end lost 4 bases, and 7 bases lay between the germline ends. Overall study findings and caveats: Long-lived donors carried more naive CD4+ cells and greater diversity than aged donors.

At least ten counts were recorded for this clonotype. What it binds is unknown. Sequenced: blood. The rearrangement joins TRBV5-1 to TRBJ1-2; D unresolved. This receptor was obtained from a woman aged 80 or over in good health. For the CDR3, the DNA is TGCGCCAGCAGCTTGGAGGAAGTCTATGGCTACACCTTC. This translates into CASSLEEVYGYTF.